A single sample gave rise to the 30 T cell receptor beta chains below, sequenced in a study of cytomegalovirus exposure and HLA in healthy donors. The PCR was carried out with 60 Vbeta primers and 13 Jbeta primers. Here immunoSEQ multiplex PCR was the method, and the copy in TCRdb shows in-frame clones only, minus some. The sample holds under 200,000 clones, around 77% seen once. Sample: PBMCs. The receptors come from a woman aged 45-65 years in good health and CMV-seropositive.

This clone appeared a few times. The V gene is TRBV7-9, the J gene TRBJ2-3, with TRBD1 identical over 10 bases. The CDR3 spans 15 residues. CDR1 and CDR2 from the germline V gene are SEHNR and FQNEAQ (reference sequence). V dropped 3 bases and J dropped 3; count of bases not matched to a gene: 3. The CDR3 region has the DNA TGTGCCAGCAGCTTGACAGGGGGCTTTACAGATACGCAGTATTTT. Residues: CASSLTGGFTDTQYF.

This clone has just a few counts. The chain couples TRBV11-2 to TRBJ2-3; D might be TRBD1 (5 bases). This CDR3 is 16 amino acids long. Germline CDR1 and CDR2: SGHAT and FQNNGV. V dropped 2 bases and J dropped 0 bases, with 12 bases sitting between them. The CDR3 protein is CASSLKSWGSTDTQYF. The CDR3 DNA sequence: TGTGCCAGCAGCTTAAAATCGTGGGGCAGCACAGATACGCAGTATTTT. The full variable domain, its missing parts supplied by reference TRBV11-2 and TRBJ2-3, is EAGVAQSPRYKIIEKRQSVAFWCNPISGHATLYWYQQILGQGPKLLIQFQNNGVVDDSQLPKDRFSAERLKGVDSTLKIQPAKLEDSAVYLCASSLKSWGSTDTQYFGPGTRLTVL.

The chain joins TRBV7-8 to TRBJ1-2, with 7 nucleotides matching TRBD1. J gave up 12 bases and V 3 bases, and 10 bases lay outside the gene matches. CDR1 and CDR2 from the germline V gene are SGHVS and FQNEAQ. The CDR3 has 13 amino acids. CDR3 loop: CASSFNRQDRNTF. CDR3 bases: TGTGCCAGCAGCTTTAACAGACAGGACAGGAACACCTTC.

The chain is built from TRBV15 and TRBJ1-2, with 8 positions matching TRBD1. CDR3 length: 13 residues. V gave up 5 bases and J gave up 6 bases; unmatched junction bases: 5. Germline CDR1 LNHNV, CDR2 YYDKDF (reference sequence). This CDR3 reads CATSGGTGHGYTF. The CDR3 region has the DNA TGTGCCACCAGCGGCGGGACAGGTCATGGCTACACCTTC.

This sequence joins TRBV28 and TRBJ1-2; D not certain. Trimming left V 7 bases short and J 4 bases short, with 13 bases between. Germline CDR1 and CDR2: MDHEN and SYDVKM. CDR3 length equals 13 residues. Here the CDR3 reads CASTPTVVYGYTF. The DNA of the CDR3 is TGTGCCAGCACCCCAACAGTGGTCTATGGCTACACCTTC.

The chain uses TRBV7-3 and TRBJ1-6; 8 positions match TRBD1. The CDR3 contains 15 residues. J was trimmed by 7 bases and V by 1 base; bases with no gene match: 3. CDR1 SGHTA and CDR2 FQGTGA come from the germline V gene. The CDR3 spells CASSLRQGKNSPLHF. The DNA for the CDR3 is TGTGCCAGCAGCTTAAGACAGGGGAAAAATTCACCCCTCCACTTT.

J is TRBJ2-1 and V is TRBV19, with D possibly being TRBD2 (5 bases). With 8 bases removed from V and 2 bases from J, the gap between germline ends came to 10 bases. Germline CDR1 is LNHDA and CDR2 is SQIVND (reference sequence). The CDR3 extends over 13 amino acids. The CDR3 DNA reads as TGTGCCAGTCGGGCGGGTCCCTACAATGAGCAGTTCTTC. Its translation is CASRAGPYNEQFF.

This chain connects TRBV5-6 to TRBJ2-7, with TRBD1 matching over 9 bases. The CDR3 spans 15 residues. In germline, CDR1 is SGHDT, CDR2 YYEEEE. With 6 bases clipped from V and 5 bases from J, the junction kept 12 bases outside the gene matches. Here the CDR3 reads CASNRIRDRDHEQYF. The CDR3 DNA reads as TGTGCCAGCAACCGAATCCGGGACAGGGACCACGAGCAGTACTTC. The variable domain in full, completed from reference TRBV5-6 and TRBJ2-7, reads DAGVTQSPTHLIKTRGQQVTLRCSPKSGHDTVSWYQQALGQGPQFIFQYYEEEERQRGNFPDRFSGHQFPNYSSELNVNALLLGDSALYLCASNRIRDRDHEQYFGPGTRLTVT.

The chain is built from TRBV4-3 and TRBJ1-2; no definite D call. CDR1 and CDR2 from the germline V gene are LGHNA and YSLEER. V dropped 0 bases and J dropped 8 bases, with 10 bases sitting between them. The CDR3 extends over 13 amino acids. The CDR3 sequence is CASSQDQTRGYTF. The CDR3 nucleotides read TGCGCCAGCAGCCAAGATCAGACAAGGGGCTACACCTTC.

The CDR3 DNA sequence: TGTGCCAGCAGCGTAGGTCAGAGGGATGAAAAACTGTTTTTT. It yields the protein CASSVGQRDEKLFF. This chain joins TRBV9 and TRBJ1-4; no firm D call. The CDR3 sequence is 14 residues long. Germline CDR1 reads SGDLS; CDR2 reads YYNGEE. Between the trimmed V and J ends, which lost 0 bases and 6 bases, there was a span of 9 bases.

This chain connects TRBV7-2 to TRBJ2-7, with D possibly TRBD1 on 6 matching bases. CDR3 size: 16 residues. Germline V gene data show CDR1 as SGHTA and CDR2 as FQGNSA. V lost 5 bases to trimming and J lost 3 bases, with 20 bases between them. The CDR3, as DNA: TGTGCCAGCAGCCCCCCCGGCGCAGGGGTGTTCTACGAGCAGTACTTC. The encoded protein is CASSPPGAGVFYEQYF.

This chain links TRBV27 with TRBJ1-2; D perhaps matches TRBD1 (6 bases). V gave up 7 bases and J gave up 7 bases, with 16 bases separating them. CDR3 length: 13 amino acids. Germline-derived CDR1 and CDR2 are MNHEY and SMNVEV (reference sequence). Here the CDR3 reads CASKGDLGIGYTF. The DNA for the CDR3 is TGTGCCAGCAAGGGGGATTTGGGGATTGGCTACACCTTC.

DNA for the CDR3: TGTGCCAGCAGCCAGACAGGAGTGAACACTGAAGCTTTCTTT. Translated: CASSQTGVNTEAFF. This chain connects TRBV11-3 to TRBJ1-1; D might be TRBD1 (6 bases). The CDR3 contains 14 residues. Germline values: CDR1 SGHNT, CDR2 YENEEA. The germline V and J ends were trimmed by 5 bases and 0 bases, with 10 bases remaining between them. Supplemented by reference TRBV11-3 and TRBJ1-1, the full variable domain reads EAGVVQSPRYKIIEKKQPVAFWCNPISGHNTLYWYLQNLGQGPELLIRYENEEAVDDSQLPKDRFSAERLKGVDSTLKIQPAELGDSAVYLCASSQTGVNTEAFFGQGTRLTVV.

This clone was observed a handful of times. At one of its ends the junction is not consistent with the germline gene, which may arise from a read error. The chain combines TRBV7-9 with TRBJ1-1, with TRBD1 as a possible D gene (6 bases). The CDR3 has 15 residues. Germline V CDR1 and CDR2: SEHNR, FQNEAQ (reference sequence). The CDR3 DNA is TGTTCCAGCAGCATAAGGTCAGGGGTGAACACTGAAGCTTTCTTT. Translated, it gives CSSSIRSGVNTEAFF.

The V call is TRBV29-1, the J call TRBJ2-5; 10 bases agree with TRBD2. The V gene's germline CDR1 is SQVTM and CDR2 ANQGSEA. Trimming removed 2 bases from V and 5 bases from J; junction bases left unmatched: 8. CDR3 length equals 15 residues. The CDR3 sequence is CSVEFSGGGRETQYF. Here the CDR3 DNA reads TGCAGCGTTGAATTCAGCGGGGGGGGCAGGGAGACCCAGTACTTC. Full variable domain (missing parts from reference TRBV29-1 and TRBJ2-5): SAVISQKPSRDICQRGTSLTIQCQVDSQVTMMFWYRQQPGQSLTLIATANQGSEATYESGFVIDKFPISRPNLTFSTLTVSNMSPEDSSIYLCSVEFSGGGRETQYFGPGTRLLVL.

V is TRBV15 and J is TRBJ1-1, with TRBD1 matching 9 bases. The CDR3 loop spans 15 amino acids. Germline V gene data show CDR1 as LNHNV and CDR2 as YYDKDF (reference sequence). The trim removed 3 bases at V and 5 bases at J, leaving 7 bases unmatched. CDR3 loop: CATSSVTGGRTEAFF. In nucleotides, the CDR3 is TGTGCCACCAGCAGCGTGACAGGGGGTCGGACTGAAGCTTTCTTT.

V and J are TRBV7-2 and TRBJ2-5, with D possibly being TRBD1 (6 bases). Germline lookup yields CDR1 SGHTA and CDR2 FQGNSA. This CDR3 has 16 amino acids. V lost 3 bases, J lost 7 bases, and 21 bases lay in between. The DNA of the CDR3 is TGTGCCAGCAGCTTTGCCCGTACCTCAGGGGCCGGGACCCAGTACTTC. It encodes CASSFARTSGAGTQYF. Complete variable domain (other parts from reference TRBV7-2 and TRBJ2-5): GAGVSQSPSNKVTEKGKDVELRCDPISGHTALYWYRQSLGQGLEFLIYFQGNSAPDKSGLPSDRFSAERTGGSVSTLTIQRTQQEDSAVYLCASSFARTSGAGTQYFGPGTRLLVL.

This clone showed up just a few times. V gene TRBV15 combines with J gene TRBJ1-3; D not resolved. Trimming cost V 0 bases and J 1 base, with 7 bases left between them. The CDR3 is 15 residues long. Looked up from germline, CDR1 is LNHNV and CDR2 is YYDKDF (reference sequence). Written as DNA, the CDR3 is TGTGCCACCAGCAGAGATCGGGGTTCTGGAAACACCATATATTTT. It encodes CATSRDRGSGNTIYF.

A note on this clone: One end of the junction is discordant with germline, which a read error may explain. The chain couples TRBV7-7 to TRBJ1-1, with D possibly being TRBD1 (5 bases). This CDR3 contains 13 residues. Germline V gene lookup returns CDR1 SSHAT and CDR2 FNYEAQ (reference sequence). CDR3 sequence: CASSLGQGGEAFF. The CDR3, as DNA: TGTGCTAGCAGCTTAGGCCAGGGCGGTGAAGCTTTCTTT.

The rearrangement joins TRBV28 to TRBJ1-2; D not certain. The germline V gene encodes CDR1 MDHEN and CDR2 SYDVKM. The V gene lost 4 bases and the J gene lost 3 bases, with 15 bases spanning the gap. This CDR3 is built from 15 residues. The CDR3 spells CASSSRHLGHYGYTF. The CDR3 nucleotides are TGTGCCAGCAGTTCCCGACACCTCGGCCACTATGGCTACACCTTC.

The chain employs TRBV4-3 and TRBJ2-7; 10 bases fit TRBD1. Germline CDR1 reads LGHNA; CDR2 reads YSLEER. The junction had 6 bases not matched to a gene; V was cut back by 0 bases and J by 4 bases. The CDR3 sequence is 16 residues long. The CDR3 region is CASSQEGGQGVYEQYF. The CDR3 DNA follows: TGCGCCAGCAGCCAAGAAGGAGGACAGGGGGTATACGAGCAGTACTTC.

This clone showed up just a few times. The junction departs from germline at one end; a sequencing error may be responsible. The V and J genes are TRBV7-8 and TRBJ2-2; maybe TRBD2 (5 bases). Germline V lookup: CDR1 SGHVS, CDR2 FQNEAQ. This CDR3 spans 13 amino acids. CDR3 amino acids: CASSGNKDRELFF. The CDR3 coding sequence is TGTGCCAGCAGCGGCAACAAGGATAGGGAGTTGTTTTTT. Full variable domain (remainder filled in from reference TRBV7-8 and TRBJ2-2): GAGVSQSPRYKVAKRGQDVALRCDPISGHVSLFWYQQALGQGPEFLTYFQNEAQLDKSGLPSDRFFAERPEGSVSTLKIQRTQQEDSAVYLCASSGNKDRELFFGEGSRLTVL.

The chain couples TRBV15 to TRBJ2-7, with TRBD1 identical over 8 bases. V gave up 0 bases and J gave up 4 bases; unmatched junction bases: 5. Germline lookup yields CDR1 LNHNV and CDR2 YYDKDF (reference sequence). The CDR3 length is 15 residues. CDR3 in DNA: TGTGCCACCAGCAGAGAGTGGCAGGGGGCGTACGAGCAGTACTTC. As protein: CATSREWQGAYEQYF.

The chain recombines TRBV6-1 with TRBJ1-1; perhaps TRBD1 as D (5 bases). Trimming pared 11 bases from V and 12 bases from J, leaving 19 bases between. CDR1 and CDR2 from the germline V gene are MNHNS and SASEGT. The CDR3 length is 11 residues. The CDR3 spells CAGGSGMGSFF. For the CDR3, the DNA is TGTGCCGGGGGGTCGGGAATGGGTTCTTTCTTT.

In the case of this clone: Mismatch with germline at one junction end may stem from a read error. The V gene is TRBV7-9, the J gene TRBJ1-3, with D perhaps matching TRBD1 (5 bases). Germline CDR1 is SEHNR and CDR2 is FQNEAQ (reference sequence). CDR3 length: 13 residues. CDR3 DNA sequence: TGTTCCAGCAGCTCCATGGGGCTCGACACCATATATTTT. The encoded protein is CSSSSMGLDTIYF.

The chain has TRBV14 and TRBJ2-7; TRBD1 might be the D (5 bases). V was shortened by 5 bases and J by 7 bases, with 15 bases between the two germline ends. This CDR3 region has 13 residues. Germline CDR1 reads SGHDN; CDR2 reads FVKESK. CDR3 residues: CASSAYRLGEQYF. The CDR3 DNA reads as TGTGCCAGCAGCGCTTACAGGCTGGGGGAGCAGTACTTC.

This rearrangement joins TRBV5-1 to TRBJ2-3; D remains ambiguous. V was cut by 4 bases and J by 2 bases, with 11 bases left in between. CDR1 SGHRS and CDR2 YFSETQ come from the germline V gene. The CDR3 is made up of 14 amino acids. CDR3 coding DNA: TGCGCCAGCAGCGAGGTCTACAACACAGATACGCAGTATTTT. Its translation is CASSEVYNTDTQYF. The whole variable domain, remainder taken from reference TRBV5-1 and TRBJ2-3, is KAGVTQTPRYLIKTRGQQVTLSCSPISGHRSVSWYQQTPGQGLQFLFEYFSETQRNKGNFPGRFSGRQFSNSRSEMNVSTLELGDSALYLCASSEVYNTDTQYFGPGTRLTVL.

V is TRBV5-6 and J is TRBJ2-1, with TRBD1 matching over 7 bases. The V and J ends lost 1 base and 6 bases, in that order; junction bases with no gene match: 7. Germline CDR1 SGHDT, CDR2 YYEEEE. The CDR3 extends over 15 amino acids. In nucleotides, the CDR3 is TGTGCCAGCAGCTTGATACAGGGGTCGGTCAATGAGCAGTTCTTC. Translation gives CASSLIQGSVNEQFF.

This clone was detected a few times. The gene calls are TRBV4-3 and TRBJ2-7; D unclear. CDR1 is LGHNA, CDR2 YSLEER, per germline. The CDR3 runs to 14 residues. Trimming removed 0 bases from V and 5 bases from J, with 11 bases in between. In nucleotides, the CDR3 is TGCGCCAGCAGCCAAGACGAGAGACATGACGAGCAGTACTTC. Translated: CASSQDERHDEQYF.

The chain recombines TRBV28 with TRBJ1-2; TRBD1 matches 7 bases. Per germline, CDR1 MDHEN and CDR2 SYDVKM. The CDR3 consists of 17 residues. V was clipped by 2 bases and J by 8 bases; unmatched bases: 17. The CDR3 bases are TGTGCCAGCAGTTTAAGACGTGAGACAGGGAAGGGGTGGGGCTACACCTTC. This encodes CASSLRRETGKGWGYTF.